The 23 T cell receptor beta chains listed next were all sequenced from one sample in a study of T cell repertoires in cytomegalovirus infection. TCRdb processed the reads anew with MiXCR; each CDR3 protein has one entry. The data show about 260,000 distinct CDR3 sequences, roughly 13% seen once. The sample comprised PBMCs. These receptors all stem from a human donor in good health (CMV status not recorded). Some clones in this sample may be carry-over from other donors' samples.

The chain uses TRBV6-5 and TRBJ2-5; 7 bases line up with TRBD1. V dropped 1 base and J dropped 2; count of bases not matched to a gene: 7. The length of the CDR3 is 16 residues. Germline V gene data show CDR1 as MNHEY and CDR2 as SVGAGI. CDR3 DNA: TGTGCCAGCAGTTACTTTGGGGACAGACCACAAGAGACCCAGTACTTC. Its protein product is CASSYFGDRPQETQYF.

This clonotype was seen many times. CDR3: CASSLVSGQPQHF. CDR3 nucleotide sequence: TGTGCCAGCAGCTTAGTTTCGGGTCAGCCCCAGCATTTT. The chain uses TRBV7-9 and TRBJ1-5; no clear D gene. The CDR3 has 13 amino acids. Per germline, CDR1 SEHNR and CDR2 FQNEAQ (reference sequence). V lost 1 base and J lost 6, with 7 bases in between.

The V gene is TRBV12-3 or TRBV12-4, the J gene TRBJ1-5; TRBD1 matches at 8 bases. V lost 5 bases to trimming and J lost 1 base; unmatched junction nucleotides: 13. The CDR3 runs 18 residues. The CDR3: CASSRNPQGGGSNQPQHF. The CDR3 DNA sequence: TGTGCCAGCAGTCGGAACCCACAGGGGGGCGGAAGCAATCAGCCCCAGCATTTT.

This clonotype was seen many times. The V and J genes are TRBV7-8 and TRBJ2-1; 8 nucleotides align to TRBD1. Germline V CDR1 and CDR2: SGHVS, FQNEAQ. Trimming cost V 1 base and J 5 bases; bases outside gene matches: 7. The CDR3 is made up of 16 amino acids. The DNA for the CDR3 is TGTGCCAGCAGCTTAGTTTCAGGACAGGGAAACAATGAGCAGTTCTTC. This encodes CASSLVSGQGNNEQFF.

This clonotype came up many times. The V call is TRBV28, the J call TRBJ1-1; D remains ambiguous. Deletions cut 7 bases from V and 1 base from J, with 19 bases between. CDR1 MDHEN and CDR2 SYDVKM come from the germline V gene. The CDR3 is made up of 16 amino acids. The CDR3 sequence: CASTWAHARKNTEAFF. DNA for the CDR3: TGTGCCAGCACATGGGCCCACGCCAGGAAGAACACTGAAGCTTTCTTT.

CDR3 amino acids: CASSWERSGNQPQHF. In DNA form, the CDR3 reads TGTGCCAGCAGTTGGGAGCGTTCGGGCAATCAGCCCCAGCATTTT. This chain links TRBV27 with TRBJ1-5, with D unclear. This CDR3 is built from 15 residues. Germline CDR1 and CDR2: MNHEY and SMNVEV (reference sequence). Trimming removed 4 bases at V and 2 bases at J, with 12 bases between.

This clonotype was counted many times. The chain is built from TRBV7-2 and TRBJ2-1; 12 bases map to TRBD2. The CDR3 has 15 residues. Germline CDR1 reads SGHTA; CDR2 reads FQGNSA. The V gene end was trimmed by 6 bases and the J gene end by 8 bases; junction bases not matched to a gene: 8. Written as DNA, the CDR3 is TGTGCCAGCAGTCCTAGCGGGAGGGCCCTGGATGAGCAGTTCTTC. As protein: CASSPSGRALDEQFF.

CDR3 nucleotides: TGTGCCAGCAGTTTTGACGGTCGGGCTGAAGCTTTCTTT. Translated: CASSFDGRAEAFF. The V and J genes are TRBV12-3 or TRBV12-4 and TRBJ1-1; D gene unclear. CDR3 size: 13 residues. V lost 3 bases, J lost 6 bases, and 11 bases lay in between.

The rearrangement joins TRBV29-1 to TRBJ1-1; 12 positions match TRBD1. This CDR3 contains 14 residues. Germline CDR1 and CDR2: SQVTM and ANQGSEA. The trim removed 4 bases at V and 10 bases at J, leaving 10 bases unmatched. CDR3 in DNA: TGCAGCGTTGCGCTAGGGACAGGGGGCACTATAGCTTTCTTT. Residues: CSVALGTGGTIAFF. Filled out from reference TRBV29-1 and TRBJ1-1, the complete variable domain reads SAVISQKPSRDICQRGTSLTIQCQVDSQVTMMFWYRQQPGQSLTLIATANQGSEATYESGFVIDKFPISRPNLTFSTLTVSNMSPEDSSIYLCSVALGTGGTIAFFGQGTRLTVV.

This clonotype was counted ten times or more. The chain joins TRBV7-3 to TRBJ2-3, with TRBD2 identical over 11 bases. After removal of 5 bases from V and 4 bases from J, the junction contained 5 bases not matched to a gene. Germline V gene lookup returns CDR1 SGHTA and CDR2 FQGTGA. The length of the CDR3 is 15 residues. CDR3 bases: TGTGCCAGCAGCCCGACTAGCGGGGTTGCAGATACGCAGTATTTT. It is translated as CASSPTSGVADTQYF.

This clonotype was seen more than once but under ten times. V gene TRBV2 combines with J gene TRBJ2-2, with 11 nucleotides matching TRBD2. CDR3 length: 15 amino acids. The J segment lost 4 bases and the V segment lost 2 bases, leaving 0 bases of the junction unmatched. Germline-derived CDR1 and CDR2 are SNHLY and FYNNEI. CDR3 DNA: TGTGCCAGCAGTGAACTAGCGGGGGGCACCGGGGAGCTGTTTTTT. This translates into CASSELAGGTGELFF.

In this sample, this clonotype turned up many times. This chain connects TRBV5-5 to TRBJ2-3, with D possibly being TRBD1 (5 bases). Between the trimmed V and J ends, which lost 1 base and 3 bases, there was a span of 12 bases. Germline V gene data show CDR1 as SGHKS and CDR2 as YYEKEE (reference sequence). The CDR3 loop spans 15 amino acids. For the CDR3, the DNA is TGTGCCAGCAGCTTGTCGTGGGGCCTAACAGATACGCAGTATTTT. The encoded protein is CASSLSWGLTDTQYF.

This sequence joins TRBV19 and TRBJ1-5, with D possibly TRBD1 on 6 matching bases. The CDR3 is 16 residues long. Germline V lookup: CDR1 LNHDA, CDR2 SQIVND (reference sequence). V was cut by 4 bases and J by 4 bases, with 17 bases left in between. The CDR3 bases are TGTGCCAGTAGTAGACTGCGACAGGTCTTAAATCAGCCCCAGCATTTT. It specifies CASSRLRQVLNQPQHF.

In this sample, this clonotype turned up a few times. The chain joins TRBV20-1 to TRBJ2-7, with 11 positions matching TRBD2. The V gene's germline CDR1 is DFQATT and CDR2 SNEGSKA (reference sequence). Unmatched junction bases numbered 8, after V lost 0 bases and J lost 4 bases. This CDR3 spans 16 amino acids. CDR3 residues: CSARELAGGPGYEQYF. The CDR3 region has the DNA TGCAGTGCTAGAGAATTAGCGGGAGGGCCGGGGTACGAGCAGTACTTC.

This clonotype was seen ten or more times. V usage is TRBV18 and J usage is TRBJ2-7; D is possibly TRBD2 (6 bases). Germline assignment: CDR1 KGHSH and CDR2 LQKENI. The CDR3 consists of 14 residues. Trimming pared 6 bases from V and 0 bases from J, leaving 12 bases between. In nucleotides, the CDR3 is TGTGCCAGCTCCTGGGGGGACGCCTCCTACGAGCAGTACTTC. It is translated as CASSWGDASYEQYF. Together with reference TRBV18 and TRBJ2-7, the CDR3 gives the full variable domain: NAGVMQNPRHLVRRRGQEARLRCSPMKGHSHVYWYRQLPEEGLKFMVYLQKENIIDESGMPKERFSAEFPKEGPSILRIQQVVRGDSAAYFCASSWGDASYEQYFGPGTRLTVT.

This clonotype was picked up many times. CDR3 sequence: CATSDRGRTEAFF. The CDR3 region has the DNA TGTGCCACCAGCGACAGGGGGAGGACTGAAGCTTTCTTT. The rearrangement joins TRBV24-1 to TRBJ1-1, with 9 bases lining up with TRBD1. The germline CDR1 and CDR2 sequences are KGHDR and SFDVKD. Unmatched junction bases numbered 4, after V lost 7 bases and J lost 5 bases. The CDR3 loop spans 13 amino acids.

This clonotype has only a few counts. The CDR3 DNA is TGTGCCAGCAGCCCCCCGGGACAGAGCTCCTACGAGCAGTACTTC. Its translation: CASSPPGQSSYEQYF. This chain joins TRBV3-1 and TRBJ2-7, with 7 bases identical to TRBD1. CDR3 length equals 15 residues. The germline V gene encodes CDR1 LGHDT and CDR2 YNNKEL (reference sequence). With 4 bases clipped from V and 0 bases from J, the junction kept 6 bases outside the gene matches.

With respect to this clonotype: The junction differs from germline at one of its ends, possibly a read error. The chain has TRBV19 and TRBJ2-2; 7 bases map to TRBD1. Per germline, CDR1 LNHDA and CDR2 SQIVND (reference sequence). The length of the CDR3 is 15 residues. DNA of the CDR3: TGTGCCAGTAGAGACAGGGTAGCGAACGCCGGGGAGCTGTTTTTT. Amino acids: CASRDRVANAGELFF.

The J gene is TRBJ2-7, the V gene TRBV12-3 or TRBV12-4, with 7 bases lining up with TRBD2. The trim removed 3 bases at V and 3 bases at J, leaving 2 bases unmatched. The CDR3 spans 13 residues. CDR3 bases: TGTGCCAGCAGTTTGTCTAGCGGCTACGAGCAGTACTTC. This gives the protein CASSLSSGYEQYF.

This clonotype was counted many times. This chain uses TRBV2 with TRBJ1-1; D gene uncertain. Trimming shortened V by 2 bases and J by 7 bases, and 11 bases separated the two germline ends. Per germline, CDR1 SNHLY and CDR2 FYNNEI. The CDR3 consists of 13 residues. The DNA for the CDR3 is TGTGCCAGCAGTGAAAGGTCCTTTTATGAAGCTTTCTTT. As protein: CASSERSFYEAFF.

This clonotype showed up just a few times. The chain employs TRBV12-3 or TRBV12-4 and TRBJ1-5, with 7 bases fitting TRBD1. The CDR3 is 17 residues long. Trimming cost V 0 bases and J 4 bases; bases outside gene matches: 9. Here the CDR3 reads CASSLAVAGGRNQPQHF. The CDR3 nucleotides read TGTGCCAGCAGTTTAGCAGTGGCAGGGGGTAGGAATCAGCCCCAGCATTTT.

This clonotype was counted many times. The gene calls are TRBV10-3 and TRBJ2-1, with 10 bases lining up with TRBD2. Germline CDR1 is ENHRY and CDR2 is SYGVKD. There are 14 residues in the CDR3. V was clipped by 3 bases and J by 5 bases; unmatched bases: 1. For the CDR3, the DNA is TGTGCCATCAGTGAAACTAGCGGGAACAATGAGCAGTTCTTC. This sequence encodes CAISETSGNNEQFF.

At least ten counts were recorded for this clonotype. The gene calls are TRBV7-3 and TRBJ2-2; tentative D call: TRBD1 (6 bases). From germline, CDR1 is SGHTA and CDR2 FQGTGA. This CDR3 is built from 15 residues. V lost 1 base, J lost 5 bases, and 11 bases lay in between. This CDR3 reads CASSLNPQGTGELFF. In DNA form, the CDR3 reads TGTGCCAGCAGCTTAAACCCCCAGGGGACCGGGGAGCTGTTTTTT. Using reference TRBV7-3 and TRBJ2-2 for the parts outside the CDR3, the full variable domain is GAGVSQTPSNKVTEKGKYVELRCDPISGHTALYWYRQSLGQGPEFLIYFQGTGAADDSGLPNDRFFAVRPEGSVSTLKIQRTERGDSAVYLCASSLNPQGTGELFFGEGSRLTVL.